This record looks at one TCR beta chain sequence and its context. Its matching antigen is unknown. The sample is drawn from a study of cytomegalovirus exposure and HLA in healthy donors. At the level of the study: As released early, the data held 75 million to 90 million unique TCRs from HLA-typed donors.

Primers: 60 Vbeta forward and 13 Jbeta reverse. Profiling relied on immunoSEQ multiplex PCR, and the TCRdb table lists in-frame clones only, not all of them. There are 150,000 to 200,000 clones in the sample; 81% occur only once, and roughly 3.1% lies in the top ten. Germline CDR1 is GTSNPN and CDR2 is SVGIG (reference sequence). V was clipped by 5 bases and J by 0 bases, with 11 bases between them. There are 14 residues in the CDR3. Overall study findings and caveats: What was likely a sequencing artifact was a cluster of highly shared sequence variants. For TCR beta chains, V- and J-gene trimming was later linked to a missense DCLRE1C variant.

This rearrangement joins TRBV30 to TRBJ1-3; a weak D match, TRBD1 (5 bases). Sequencing was carried out using PBMCs. This TCR derives from a man aged 40-50 years in good health and CMV-seropositive. The CDR3 bases are TGTGCCTGGCGGGACTTCGACTCTGGAAACACCATATATTTT. As protein: CAWRDFDSGNTIYF.